This TCR beta chain was sequenced in a study of cytomegalovirus exposure and HLA in healthy donors (dated by TCRdb to the late 2010s). With respect to the entire study: An earlier analysis of several hundred of the donors reported 250 to 300 Gb of sequence data and approximately 110 million unique TCR beta sequences from about 180 million T cells. Every repertoire in the discovery cohort had been generated on one and the same sequencing platform. The aim of the study was to test whether cataloging public T cell receptors could identify signatures of past pathogen exposure. Roughly five DR-DQ haplotypes were treated as single units for association and clustering because of strong linkage in the cohort. In a later analysis, previously published TCR beta repertoires from 670 or so donors were re-analyzed and high-resolution HLA genotyping was added so that TCR occurrence patterns could be studied. Along with the roughly 670-subject first cohort, a separate validation cohort of some 130 different subjects was used. Both class I and class II loci were covered by HLA typing, at four-digit resolution. Donor age, sex, ethnicity and CMV serostatus were compiled alongside the repertoire data. The genetic ancestry cluster associated with self-reported Caucasian donors included over 80% of the approximately 430 genotyped donors. Rather than drawing on any new phenotypic data, the later analysis identified candidate immune exposures from TCR beta sequences and the way those sequences occurred across donors. High-throughput TCR immunosequencing, statistical association of individual TCRs with disease status, and machine learning were combined to predict cytomegalovirus infection status. Roughly 300 gigabases of sequencing data and tens of millions of unique TCR sequences were included in an early release covering roughly 600 HLA-typed donors. Typing coverage differed by locus: A, B, C, DRB1 and DQB1 were typed in roughly 620-640 donors, DQA1 in roughly 510, DPA1 in nearly 610, and DPB1 in about 450. Among some 410 genotyped donors of the cohort, an average of around 240,000 unique TCR beta nucleotide sequences were sequenced per donor, about a sixth of them non-productive. Genome-wide SNP genotypes for about 55% of the 666 donors were used in a later genetic analysis, which treated that subset as a discovery cohort. In an earlier analysis of around 540 of the donors, high-throughput TCR beta sequencing was used to judge whether each TCR beta V gene segment behaved as functional or pseudogenic. Using immunosequencing, the study profiled T cell repertoires from fewer than 850 subjects and related those repertoires to cytomegalovirus serostatus. The paper's findings and limits, for the study overall: A total of about 180 TCR beta chains were listed by the study as associated with cytomegalovirus. Specific HLA alleles were associated with over 15,000 TCR beta sequences at a false discovery rate of 0.05 in a later analysis. According to a later analysis, most CMV-associated TCR beta chains appeared to be HLA-restricted, and the HLA associations seemed to be driven largely by CMV exposure. Presence/absence analyses assumed roughly uniform sequencing depth across donors, an assumption that may not hold. Because HLA typing was unavailable for some donors at each locus, only the typed subset was used in association tests. Most TCR sequences were observed very rarely across donors, whereas some public TCRs were present in many individuals. The classifier was reported to diagnose cytomegalovirus status with high specificity and sensitivity in both the original cohort and the validation cohort. According to the authors, the approach could potentially be generalized to other disease states and immunological phenotypes. Three of the identified cytomegalovirus-associated TCR beta chains were confirmed in vitro to be specific for cytomegalovirus antigens. The cohort was sequenced for TCR beta chains only, and without alpha or paired-chain data the features that could be detected were limited. Because counts were too low, about 18 rarely observed V segments, including chromosome 9 orphons, were excluded from the earlier analysis of under 650 of the donors. According to a later analysis, TCR association rates differed among HLA loci, with DRB1 alleles showing the most associated TCRs and HLA-C alleles showing the fewest. Immune exposure information for the cohort was limited to CMV serostatus. In a later analysis, HLA-associated TCR beta chains were found to be more clonally expanded and to have lower generation probabilities than equally common non-associated chains. In an earlier analysis of 587 of the donors, most TCR beta V segments were observed in productive rearrangements about 90% or about 30% of the time, broadly matching IMGT annotations. A cluster of highly shared sequence variants was judged likely to be a technical artifact of the sequencing pipeline. An association between a missense DCLRE1C variant and V-gene and J-gene trimming of TCR beta chains was found in a later genetic analysis and replicated in an independent cohort. Linkage disequilibrium might explain the correlated functional status among segregating V segments, but an unknown experimental factor could not be excluded. A further reported finding was that TCR beta sequences accurately predicted the HLA-A and HLA-B alleles for most subjects in the first cohort. In a later analysis, several top co-occurrence clusters were reported to appear linked to parvovirus B19, influenza, CMV and Epstein-Barr virus. Strong co-occurrence of HLA alleles, especially DR and DQ, made assigning TCR associations to individual alleles difficult. In a later genetic analysis, fewer N-insertions in productive TCRs were reported among donors in an Asian-associated ancestry cluster than the roughly 700-donor mean. Some IMGT-functional V segments, including TRBV6-2 and TRBV6-3, could not be distinguished by the 87-base-pair reads and were therefore excluded.

To prepare the library, the immunoSEQ multiplex PCR assay was applied. The multiplex PCR relied on a mix of 60 forward primers for TCR Vbeta segments and 13 reverse primers for TCR Jbeta segments. The CDR3 region of rearranged TCR beta genes was amplified from genomic DNA by a multiplex PCR assay. On the Illumina HiSeq System, the amplified TCR beta libraries were sequenced as 87-base-pair reads. As for the authors' bioinformatics: A later analysis tallied some 79 million unique TCR beta chains across the 600 to 700 repertoires, and some 12 million of those chains were shared by two or more donors. Raw reads were error-corrected and collapsed into unique sequences by a nearest-neighbor algorithm in which closely related sequences were merged to remove PCR and sequencing errors. Alignment of CDR3 sequences to IMGT reference sequences was used to assign V, D and J gene segments. For a sequence to be retained, at least a six-nucleotide match to both a V gene segment and a J gene segment was required. A rearrangement was called productive if the CDR3 had no stop codons and remained in frame with V and J, and every other rearrangement was called non-productive. Following IMGT convention, CDR3 was defined as the stretch from the second conserved V-encoded cysteine to the conserved J-encoded phenylalanine. Sequences without an unambiguous match to a single V gene segment were excluded from the earlier analysis of 450 to 750 of the donors. An earlier analysis of over 450 of the donors classified V segments as functional when productive rearrangements were above 56.7% and as segregating when the standard deviation between donors was above 5%. To diagnose cytomegalovirus status from the catalog of TCR beta chain sequences, a statistical classification framework was built. A later analysis assigned V and J genes by comparing TCR nucleotide sequences with IMGT/GENE-DB human TR gene sequences. Using the TCRdist pipeline, a later analysis assigned CDR3 sequences along with most-parsimonious VDJ recombination scenarios. In a later analysis, every TCR beta chain was defined by the combination of its CDR3 amino acid sequence and its V-gene family, and reads without a unique V-gene family were dropped. In a later analysis, 550 to 650 highly shared, low-generation-probability nucleotide sequences were removed to address suspected cross-contamination and a sequencing artifact. A later analysis calculated a clonal expansion index for each public chain from normalized within-repertoire ranks of inferred template counts. In a later analysis, generation probabilities were computed using a VDJ recombination model fitted to out-of-frame rearrangements, and the results were checked against IGoR. A later analysis scored TCR-TCR, TCR-HLA and TCR-CMV co-occurrence with hypergeometric tests, applying a repertoire-size bias correction to TCR pairs. In a later analysis, false discovery rates were estimated by permuting HLA or CMV assignments 20 times. In a later analysis, co-occurring TCRs were grouped using DBSCAN, with TCRdist sequence similarity added in when clustering inside HLA-allele-positive subsets. For co-occurrence clustering, repertoires with fewer than 30,000 or more than 120,000 public chains were excluded, along with a handful of repertoires with anomalous nucleotide sharing. In TCRdb, the immuneACCESS table is reduced to in-frame sequences with V and J assigned. These tables do not hold every clone; where another copy was compared, an unresolved V gene accounts for under half, and the others remain unexplained. Clonal size and the V and J genes are those of that table, whereas D and trimming came from the DNA. Here the sample has more than 130,000 clones; roughly three quarters occur a single time. Clones ranked in the top ten supply almost 4% of the sample.

The CDR3 holds 14 amino acids from the cysteine to the phenylalanine. The kept DNA is CDR3 alone, 42 bases in frame from the first base. The junction shows trimming of 6 bases on V and 2 bases on J, plus 13 bases between the germline ends. The germline V gene supplies CDR1 SGHVS and CDR2 FNYEAQ. Concerning this clone: Its specific antigen is unknown. Base quality data are lacking; no much larger clone is found one base away.

The cohort was made up of around 720 healthy bone marrow donors. At the time of sampling, every cohort member was nominally healthy, though immune exposures that went unrecorded were likely present. The donor tested CMV seronegative, placing the donor among the 352 seronegative members of the cohort. A peripheral blood sample was provided by each donor, and peripheral blood mononuclear cells were used for TCR beta sequencing. Genomic DNA was extracted from the blood cell samples with the Qiagen DNeasy Blood Extraction Kit. Sequencing used PBMCs. This sequence uses TRBV7-6 and TRBJ2-5, with a tentative D gene TRBD1 over 5 matching bases. The sequence was collected from a man younger than 35 in good health and CMV-seronegative. CDR3 protein: CASRVSRVQETQYF. The nucleotides are TGTGCCAGCAGGGTTAGCAGGGTTCAAGAGACCCAGTACTTC. Outside the CDR3, residues come from the reference TRBV7-6 and TRBJ2-5 proteins, so the full variable domain is: GAGVSQSPRYKVTKRGQDVALRCDPISGHVSLYWYRQALGQGPEFLTYFNYEAQQDKSGLPNDRFSAERPEGSISTLTIQRTEQRDSAMYRCASRVSRVQETQYFGPGTRLLVL.